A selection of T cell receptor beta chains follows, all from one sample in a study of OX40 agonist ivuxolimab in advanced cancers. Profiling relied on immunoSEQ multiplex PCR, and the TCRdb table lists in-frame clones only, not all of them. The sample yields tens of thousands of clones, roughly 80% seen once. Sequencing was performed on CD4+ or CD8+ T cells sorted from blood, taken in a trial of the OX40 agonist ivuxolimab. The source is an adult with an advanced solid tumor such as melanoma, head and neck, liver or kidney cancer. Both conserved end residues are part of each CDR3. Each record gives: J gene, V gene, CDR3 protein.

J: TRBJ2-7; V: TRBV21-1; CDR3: CASGRTGSPPPAPYEQYF
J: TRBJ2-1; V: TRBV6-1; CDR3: CASSEARYEQFF
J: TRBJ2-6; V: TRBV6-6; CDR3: CASSYRRGTGANVLTF
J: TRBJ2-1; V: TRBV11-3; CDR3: CASSLEKVGYNEQFF
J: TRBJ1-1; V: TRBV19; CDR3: CASIGKGSTEAFF
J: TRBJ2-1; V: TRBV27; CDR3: CASKAGQDYNEQFF
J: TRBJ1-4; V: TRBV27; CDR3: CASSLSPRANEKLFF
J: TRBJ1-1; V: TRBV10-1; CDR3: CASSDRGFPNTEAFF
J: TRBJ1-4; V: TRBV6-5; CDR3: CASARTGFEKLFF
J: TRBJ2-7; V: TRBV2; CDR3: CASSAGLAGPYEQYF
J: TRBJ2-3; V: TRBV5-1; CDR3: CASSLEALAGADTQYF
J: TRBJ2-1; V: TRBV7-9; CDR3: CASSSPGSSYNEQFF
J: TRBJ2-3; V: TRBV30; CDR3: CAWSVYPLGLASTDTQYF
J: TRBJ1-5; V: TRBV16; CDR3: CASSQPGQGNRQPQHF